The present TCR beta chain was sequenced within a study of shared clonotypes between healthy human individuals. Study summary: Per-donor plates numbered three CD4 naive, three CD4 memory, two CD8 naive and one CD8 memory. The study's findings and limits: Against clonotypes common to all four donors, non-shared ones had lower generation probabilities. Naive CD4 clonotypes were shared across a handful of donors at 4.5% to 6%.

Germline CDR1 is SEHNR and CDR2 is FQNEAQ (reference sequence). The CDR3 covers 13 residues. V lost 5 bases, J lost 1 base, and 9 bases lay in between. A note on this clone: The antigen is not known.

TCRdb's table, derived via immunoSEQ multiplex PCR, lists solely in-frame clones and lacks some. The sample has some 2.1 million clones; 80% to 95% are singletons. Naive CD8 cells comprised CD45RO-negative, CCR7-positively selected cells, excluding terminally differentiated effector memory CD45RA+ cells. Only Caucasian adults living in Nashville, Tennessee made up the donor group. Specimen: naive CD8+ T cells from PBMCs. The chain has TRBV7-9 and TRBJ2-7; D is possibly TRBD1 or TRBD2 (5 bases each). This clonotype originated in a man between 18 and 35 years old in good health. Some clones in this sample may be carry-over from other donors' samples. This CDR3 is CASSPRESYEQYF. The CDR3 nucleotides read TGTGCCAGCAGCCCCAGGGAGTCCTACGAGCAGTACTTC.